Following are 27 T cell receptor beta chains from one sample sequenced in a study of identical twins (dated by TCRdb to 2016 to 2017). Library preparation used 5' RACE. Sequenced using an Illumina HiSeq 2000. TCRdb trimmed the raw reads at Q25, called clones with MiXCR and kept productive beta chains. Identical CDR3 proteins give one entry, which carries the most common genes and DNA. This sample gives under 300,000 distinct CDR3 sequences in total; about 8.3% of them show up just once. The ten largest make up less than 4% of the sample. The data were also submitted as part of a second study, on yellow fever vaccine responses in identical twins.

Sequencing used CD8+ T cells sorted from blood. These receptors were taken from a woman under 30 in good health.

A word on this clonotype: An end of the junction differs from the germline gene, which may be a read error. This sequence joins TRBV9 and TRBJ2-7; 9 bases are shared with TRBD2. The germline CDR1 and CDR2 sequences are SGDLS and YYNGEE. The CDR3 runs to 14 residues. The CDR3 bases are TGTGCCAGCAGCGTAGGTCTAGCGGGAAGCGAGGAGTACTTC. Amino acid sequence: CASSVGLAGSEEYF.

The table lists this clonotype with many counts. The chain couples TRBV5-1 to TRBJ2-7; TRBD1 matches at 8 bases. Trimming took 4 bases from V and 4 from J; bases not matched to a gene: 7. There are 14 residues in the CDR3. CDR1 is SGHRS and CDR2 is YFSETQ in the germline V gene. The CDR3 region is CASSNRQGRYEQYF. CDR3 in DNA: TGCGCCAGCAGCAACCGACAGGGGAGGTACGAGCAGTACTTC.

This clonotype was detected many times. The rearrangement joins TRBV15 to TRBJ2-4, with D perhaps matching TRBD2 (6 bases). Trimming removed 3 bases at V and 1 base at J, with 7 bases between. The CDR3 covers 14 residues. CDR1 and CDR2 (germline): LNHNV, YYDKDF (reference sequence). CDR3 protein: CATSSGGAKNIQYF. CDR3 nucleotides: TGTGCCACCAGCAGTGGGGGGGCCAAAAACATTCAGTACTTC.

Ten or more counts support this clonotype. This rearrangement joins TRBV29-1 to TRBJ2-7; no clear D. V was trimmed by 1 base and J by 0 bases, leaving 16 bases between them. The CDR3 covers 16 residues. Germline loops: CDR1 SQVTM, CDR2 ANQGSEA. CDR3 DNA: TGCAGCGTTGAAGTCGGTTGGCAGGCAAACTCCTACGAGCAGTACTTC. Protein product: CSVEVGWQANSYEQYF.

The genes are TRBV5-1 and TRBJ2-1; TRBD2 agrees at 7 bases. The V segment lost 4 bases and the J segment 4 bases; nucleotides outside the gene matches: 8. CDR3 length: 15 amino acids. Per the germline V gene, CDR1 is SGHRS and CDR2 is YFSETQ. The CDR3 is CASSPGVAGYNEQFF. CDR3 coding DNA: TGCGCCAGCAGCCCCGGGGTAGCGGGTTACAATGAGCAGTTCTTC.

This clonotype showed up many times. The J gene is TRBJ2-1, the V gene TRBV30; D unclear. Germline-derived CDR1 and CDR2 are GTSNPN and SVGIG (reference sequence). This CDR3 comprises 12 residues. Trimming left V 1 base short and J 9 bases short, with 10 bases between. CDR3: CAWSAGSLEQFF. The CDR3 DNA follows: TGTGCCTGGAGTGCGGGCAGTCTTGAGCAGTTCTTC.

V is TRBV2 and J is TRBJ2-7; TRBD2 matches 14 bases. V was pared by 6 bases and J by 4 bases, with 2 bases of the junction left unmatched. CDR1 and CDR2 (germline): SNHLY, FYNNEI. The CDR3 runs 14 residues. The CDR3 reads CASRGLAGVYEQYF. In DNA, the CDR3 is TGTGCCAGCAGGGGACTAGCGGGGGTATACGAGCAGTACTTC.

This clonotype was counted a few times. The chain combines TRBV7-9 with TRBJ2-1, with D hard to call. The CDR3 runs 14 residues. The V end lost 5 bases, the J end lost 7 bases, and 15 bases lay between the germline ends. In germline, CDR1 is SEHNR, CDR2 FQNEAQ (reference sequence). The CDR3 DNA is TGTGCCAGCAGCCTCCCGGGTTTCGGGAATGAGCAGTTCTTC. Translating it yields CASSLPGFGNEQFF.

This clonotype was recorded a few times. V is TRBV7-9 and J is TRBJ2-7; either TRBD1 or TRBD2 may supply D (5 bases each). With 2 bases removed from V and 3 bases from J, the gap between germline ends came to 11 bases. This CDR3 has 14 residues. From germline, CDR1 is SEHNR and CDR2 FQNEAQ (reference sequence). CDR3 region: CASSLSRDGYEQYF. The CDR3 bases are TGTGCCAGCAGCTTAAGCAGGGACGGCTACGAGCAGTACTTC. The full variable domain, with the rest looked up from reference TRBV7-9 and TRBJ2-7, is DTGVSQNPRHKITKRGQNVTFRCDPISEHNRLYWYRQTLGQGPEFLTYFQNEAQLEKSRLLSDRFSAERPKGSFSTLEIQRTEQGDSAMYLCASSLSRDGYEQYFGPGTRLTVT.

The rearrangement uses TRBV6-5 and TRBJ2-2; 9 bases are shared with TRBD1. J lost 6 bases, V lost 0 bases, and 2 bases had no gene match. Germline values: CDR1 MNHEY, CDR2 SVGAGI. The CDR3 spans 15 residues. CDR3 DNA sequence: TGTGCCAGCAGTTACTCGACAGGGGGGGCCGGGGAGCTGTTTTTT. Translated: CASSYSTGGAGELFF.

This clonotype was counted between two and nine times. CDR3 protein: CASSPSWGPLRETQYF. CDR3 nucleotide sequence: TGTGCCAGCAGTCCTTCCTGGGGTCCCCTCAGGGAGACCCAGTACTTC. The chain links TRBV27 to TRBJ2-5; D ambiguous. Germline-derived CDR1 and CDR2 are MNHEY and SMNVEV (reference sequence). This CDR3 region has 16 residues. V lost 5 bases and J 5 bases, leaving 21 bases between the germline ends.

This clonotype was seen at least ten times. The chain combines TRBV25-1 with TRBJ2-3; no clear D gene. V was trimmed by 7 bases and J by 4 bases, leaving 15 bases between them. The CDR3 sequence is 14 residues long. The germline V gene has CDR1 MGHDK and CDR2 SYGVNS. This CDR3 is CASKDGSSADTQYF. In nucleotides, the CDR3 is TGTGCCAGCAAGGACGGGTCGTCGGCAGATACGCAGTATTTT.

CDR3 loop: CASSLDPGQREETQYF. CDR3 DNA sequence: TGTGCCAGCAGCTTAGATCCCGGACAGAGAGAAGAGACCCAGTACTTC. The V and J genes are TRBV7-9 and TRBJ2-5; a weak D match, TRBD1 (6 bases). The germline V gene encodes CDR1 SEHNR and CDR2 FQNEAQ (reference sequence). The length of the CDR3 is 16 residues. The ends were cut back, 1 base at V and 3 bases at J, with 15 bases in the middle.

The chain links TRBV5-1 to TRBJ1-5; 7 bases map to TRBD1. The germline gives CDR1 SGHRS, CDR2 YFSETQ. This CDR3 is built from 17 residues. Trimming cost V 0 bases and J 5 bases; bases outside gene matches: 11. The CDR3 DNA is TGCGCCAGCAGCTTGGTACCGGGACAGACTGGACATCAGCCCCAGCATTTT. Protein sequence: CASSLVPGQTGHQPQHF.

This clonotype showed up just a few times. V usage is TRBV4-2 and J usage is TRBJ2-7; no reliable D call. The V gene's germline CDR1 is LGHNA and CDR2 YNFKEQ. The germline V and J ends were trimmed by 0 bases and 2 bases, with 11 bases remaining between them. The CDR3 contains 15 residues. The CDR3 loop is CASSQDLEDAYEQYF. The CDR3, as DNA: TGTGCCAGCAGCCAAGATCTAGAAGATGCCTACGAGCAGTACTTC.

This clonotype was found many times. This CDR3 is CASSLGSVLQETQYF. The CDR3 DNA follows: TGTGCCAGCAGTTTAGGTTCAGTCCTCCAAGAGACCCAGTACTTC. The chain recombines TRBV12-3 or TRBV12-4 with TRBJ2-5; no firm D call. The CDR3 contains 15 residues. Trimming shortened V by 1 base and J by 1 base, and 10 bases separated the two germline ends.

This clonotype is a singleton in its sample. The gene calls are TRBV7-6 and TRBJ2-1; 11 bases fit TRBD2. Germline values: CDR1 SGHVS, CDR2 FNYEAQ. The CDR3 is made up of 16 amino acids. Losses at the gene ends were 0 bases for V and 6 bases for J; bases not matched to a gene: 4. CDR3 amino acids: CASSLAFTSGGNEQFF. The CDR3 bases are TGTGCCAGCAGCTTAGCGTTTACTAGCGGGGGCAATGAGCAGTTCTTC.

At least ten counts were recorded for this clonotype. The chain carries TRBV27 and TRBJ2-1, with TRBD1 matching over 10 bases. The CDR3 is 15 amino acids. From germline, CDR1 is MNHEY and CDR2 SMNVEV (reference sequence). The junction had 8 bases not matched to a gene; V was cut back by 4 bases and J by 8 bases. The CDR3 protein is CASSYTGTGVHEQFF. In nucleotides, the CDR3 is TGTGCCAGCAGTTATACGGGGACAGGGGTTCATGAGCAGTTCTTC.

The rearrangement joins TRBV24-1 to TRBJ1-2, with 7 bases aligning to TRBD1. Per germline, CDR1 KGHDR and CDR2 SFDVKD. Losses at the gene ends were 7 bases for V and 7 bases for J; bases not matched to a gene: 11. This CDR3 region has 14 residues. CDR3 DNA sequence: TGTGCCACCAGAGACAGGGAGGATTTGTTTGGCTACACCTTC. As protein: CATRDREDLFGYTF.

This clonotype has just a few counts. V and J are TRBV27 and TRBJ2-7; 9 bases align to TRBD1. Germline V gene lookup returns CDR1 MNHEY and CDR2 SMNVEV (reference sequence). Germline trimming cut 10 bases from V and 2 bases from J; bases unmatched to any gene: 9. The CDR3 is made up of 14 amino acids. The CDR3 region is CATSTGGSPYEQYF. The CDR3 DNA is TGTGCCACTTCGACAGGGGGTTCACCCTACGAGCAGTACTTC.

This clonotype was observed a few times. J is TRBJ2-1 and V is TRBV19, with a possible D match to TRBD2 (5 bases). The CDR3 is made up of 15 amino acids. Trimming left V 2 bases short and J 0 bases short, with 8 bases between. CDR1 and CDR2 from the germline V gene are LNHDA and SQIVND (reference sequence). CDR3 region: CASSIMGSSYNEQFF. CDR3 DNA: TGTGCCAGTAGTATAATGGGGAGCTCCTACAATGAGCAGTTCTTC.

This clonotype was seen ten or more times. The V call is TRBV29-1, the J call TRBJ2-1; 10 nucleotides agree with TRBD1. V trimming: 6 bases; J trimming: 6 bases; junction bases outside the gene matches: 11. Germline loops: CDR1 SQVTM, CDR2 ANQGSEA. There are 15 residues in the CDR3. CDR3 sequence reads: CSVSEGTGEVNEQFF. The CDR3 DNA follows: TGCAGCGTCTCTGAGGGGACAGGGGAGGTCAATGAGCAGTTCTTC.

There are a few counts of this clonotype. This CDR3 reads CASSPHGGRTGELFF. The CDR3 nucleotides read TGTGCCAGCAGCCCCCACGGGGGGCGCACCGGGGAGCTGTTTTTT. V and J are TRBV7-9 and TRBJ2-2; a possible D gene is TRBD2 (7 bases). The germline CDR1 and CDR2 sequences are SEHNR and FQNEAQ (reference sequence). The CDR3 has 15 amino acids. V was cut by 5 bases and J by 4 bases, with 14 bases left in between.

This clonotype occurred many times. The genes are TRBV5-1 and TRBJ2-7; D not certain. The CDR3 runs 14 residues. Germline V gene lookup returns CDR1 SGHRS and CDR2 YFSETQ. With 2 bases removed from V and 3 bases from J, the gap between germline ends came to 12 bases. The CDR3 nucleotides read TGCGCCAGCAGCTTTGAACCGGCCGGCTACGAGCAGTACTTC. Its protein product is CASSFEPAGYEQYF.

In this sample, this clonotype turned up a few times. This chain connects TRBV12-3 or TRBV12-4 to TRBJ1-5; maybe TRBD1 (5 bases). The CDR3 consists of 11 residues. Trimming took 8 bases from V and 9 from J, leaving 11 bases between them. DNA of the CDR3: TGTGCCAGCGGGACCGTTGGGCCCCAGCATTTT. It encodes CASGTVGPQHF.

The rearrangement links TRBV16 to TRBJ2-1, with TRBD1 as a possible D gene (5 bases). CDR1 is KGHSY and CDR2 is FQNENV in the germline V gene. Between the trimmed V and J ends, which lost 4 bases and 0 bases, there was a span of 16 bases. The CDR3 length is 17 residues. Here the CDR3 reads CASSRTIGVGSYNEQFF. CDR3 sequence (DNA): TGTGCCAGCAGCCGTACCATAGGGGTGGGCTCCTACAATGAGCAGTTCTTC. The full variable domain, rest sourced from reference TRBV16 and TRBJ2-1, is GEEVAQTPKHLVRGEGQKAKLYCAPIKGHSYVFWYQQVLKNEFKFLISFQNENVFDETGMPKERFSAKCLPNSPCSLEIQATKLEDSAVYFCASSRTIGVGSYNEQFFGPGTRLTVL.

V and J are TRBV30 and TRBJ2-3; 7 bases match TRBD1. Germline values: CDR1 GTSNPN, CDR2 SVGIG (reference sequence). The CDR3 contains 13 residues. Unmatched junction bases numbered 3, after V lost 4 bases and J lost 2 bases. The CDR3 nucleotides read TGTGCCTGGACGACAGGGATCACAGATACGCAGTATTTT. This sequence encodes CAWTTGITDTQYF.